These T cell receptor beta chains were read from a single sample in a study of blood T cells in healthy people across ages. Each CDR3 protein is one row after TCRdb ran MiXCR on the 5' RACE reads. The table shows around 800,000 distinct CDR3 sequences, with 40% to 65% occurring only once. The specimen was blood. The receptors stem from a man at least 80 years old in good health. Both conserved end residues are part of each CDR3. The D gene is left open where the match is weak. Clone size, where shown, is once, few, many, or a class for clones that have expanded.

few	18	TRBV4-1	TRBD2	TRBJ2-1	CASSQDRAGLAGLNEQFF	TGCGCCAGCAGCCAAGATAGGGCGGGACTAGCGGGATTAAATGAGCAGTTCTTC
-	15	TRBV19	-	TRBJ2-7	CASSIGDGGSYEQYF	TGTGCCAGTAGTATAGGGGACGGGGGCTCCTACGAGCAGTACTTC
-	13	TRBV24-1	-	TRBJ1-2	CATSDSSRGGYTF	TGTGCCACCAGTGATTCCTCCAGGGGCGGCTACACCTTC
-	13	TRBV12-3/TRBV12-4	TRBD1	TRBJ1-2	CASSFTGVMGYTF	TGTGCCAGCAGTTTTACAGGGGTCATGGGCTACACCTTC
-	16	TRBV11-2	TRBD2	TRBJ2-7	CASSRKTSGSSYEQYF	TGTGCCAGCAGCCGGAAAACTAGCGGTAGCTCCTACGAGCAGTACTTC
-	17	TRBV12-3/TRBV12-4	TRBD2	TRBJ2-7	CASSLGLAGDRPYEQYF	TGTGCCAGCAGTTTGGGACTAGCGGGAGATAGGCCCTACGAGCAGTACTTC
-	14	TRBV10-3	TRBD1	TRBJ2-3	CATRDRGMYRYAYF	TGTGCCACCCGGGACAGGGGGATGTACAGATACGCGTATTTT
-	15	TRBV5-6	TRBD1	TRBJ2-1	CASNPTGALNNEQFF	TGTGCCAGCAACCCTACAGGGGCTTTAAACAATGAGCAGTTCTTC
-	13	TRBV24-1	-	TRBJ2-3	CATSDSVADTQYF	TGTGCCACCAGTGATTCGGTTGCGGATACGCAGTATTTT
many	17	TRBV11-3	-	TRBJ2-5	CASSLGVRPRGQETQYF	TGTGCCAGCAGCTTAGGAGTGAGGCCCCGTGGGCAAGAGACCCAGTACTTC
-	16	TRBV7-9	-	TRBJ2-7	CASSLKPQRGAYEQYF	TGTGCCAGCAGCTTAAAACCCCAGAGAGGGGCCTACGAGCAGTACTTC
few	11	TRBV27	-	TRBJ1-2	CASRGYGGYTF	TGTGCCAGCAGGGGCTACGGGGGCTACACCTTC
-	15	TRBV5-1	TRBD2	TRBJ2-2	CASSPGLGFTGELFF	TGCGCCAGCAGCCCAGGACTAGGGTTCACCGGGGAGCTGTTTTTT
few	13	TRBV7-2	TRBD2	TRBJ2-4	CASSGRAGNIQYF	TGTGCCAGCAGCGGGAGGGCCGGGAACATTCAGTACTTC
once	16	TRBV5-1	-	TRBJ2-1	CASSLESGTGRNEQFF	TGCGCCAGCAGCTTGGAAAGCGGGACAGGAAGGAATGAGCAGTTCTTC
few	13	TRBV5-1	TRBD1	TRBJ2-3	CASGQGNTDTQYF	TGCGCCAGCGGACAGGGGAATACAGATACGCAGTATTTT
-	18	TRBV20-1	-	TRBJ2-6	CSARDPLGLNSGANVLTF	TGCAGTGCTAGAGATCCCCTAGGACTGAACTCTGGGGCCAACGTCCTGACTTTC
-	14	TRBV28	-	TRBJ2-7	CASSFIVRDVVQYF	TGTGCCAGCAGTTTCATCGTCCGGGACGTCGTGCAGTACTTC
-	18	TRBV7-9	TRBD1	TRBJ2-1	CASSRVLTGTGTGSEQFF	TGTGCCAGCAGCCGCGTCCTCACCGGGACAGGGACGGGGAGTGAGCAGTTCTTC
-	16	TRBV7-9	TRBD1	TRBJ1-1	CASSSQGAWMNTEAFF	TGTGCCAGCAGCTCCCAGGGGGCTTGGATGAACACTGAAGCTTTCTTT
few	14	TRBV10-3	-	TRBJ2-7	CAISAQQGGYEQYF	TGTGCCATCAGTGCCCAACAAGGGGGCTACGAGCAGTACTTC
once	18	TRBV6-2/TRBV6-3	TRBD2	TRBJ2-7	CASSSPPTLAGGSYEQYF	TGTGCCAGCAGTTCCCCTCCCACTCTAGCGGGGGGCTCCTACGAGCAGTACTTC
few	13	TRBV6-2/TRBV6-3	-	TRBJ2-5	CASSYGQKETQYF	TGTGCCAGCAGTTACGGACAGAAGGAGACCCAGTACTTC
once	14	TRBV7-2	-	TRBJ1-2	CASSPSLRGNGYTF	TGTGCCAGCAGCCCCAGCCTCAGAGGGAATGGCTACACCTTC
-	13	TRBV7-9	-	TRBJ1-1	CASSPSGGTEAFF	TGTGCCAGCAGCCCGTCGGGCGGCACTGAAGCTTTCTTT
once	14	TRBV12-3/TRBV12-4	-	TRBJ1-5	CASSSRRGGQPQHF	TGTGCCAGCAGCTCTCGTCGGGGTGGTCAGCCCCAGCATTTT
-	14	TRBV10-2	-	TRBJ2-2	CASRLGENTGELFF	TGCGCCAGCCGCTTAGGGGAGAACACCGGGGAGCTGTTTTTT
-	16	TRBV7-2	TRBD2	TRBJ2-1	CASSSYSGSSYNEQFF	TGTGCCAGCAGCTCCTATAGCGGGAGCTCCTACAATGAGCAGTTCTTC
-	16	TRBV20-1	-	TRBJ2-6	CSARGTARSGANVLTF	TGCAGTGCTAGAGGGACAGCTCGCTCTGGGGCCAACGTCCTGACTTTC
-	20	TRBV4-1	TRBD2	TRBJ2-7	CASSQDMTSAGGRAAYEQYF	TGCGCCAGCAGCCAAGATATGACATCAGCGGGCGGGAGGGCCGCCTACGAGCAGTACTTC
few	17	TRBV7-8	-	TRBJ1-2	CASSLGPQMATNYGYTF	TGTGCCAGCAGCTTAGGACCCCAGATGGCTACTAACTATGGCTACACCTTC
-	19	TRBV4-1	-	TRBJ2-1	CASSHPGQSGSGVYNEQFF	TGCGCCAGCAGCCACCCGGGACAGAGCGGTAGCGGAGTGTACAATGAGCAGTTCTTC
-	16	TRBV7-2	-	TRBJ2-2	CASSLVGQGNTGELFF	TGTGCCAGCAGCTTAGTGGGGCAGGGGAACACCGGGGAGCTGTTTTTT
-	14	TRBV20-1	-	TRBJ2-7	CSARGDQSNNEQYF	TGCAGTGCTAGAGGGGATCAGTCCAACAACGAGCAGTACTTC
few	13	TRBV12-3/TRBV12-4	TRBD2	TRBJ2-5	CACRSGGPKTQYF	TGTGCCTGCAGGTCGGGAGGGCCGAAGACCCAGTACTTC
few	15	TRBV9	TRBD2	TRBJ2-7	CASSVLAVPLDEQYF	TGTGCCAGCAGCGTACTAGCGGTTCCTCTGGACGAGCAGTACTTC
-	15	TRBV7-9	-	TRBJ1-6	CASSAFQGSNSPLHF	TGTGCCAGCAGCGCCTTTCAGGGATCTAATTCACCCCTCCACTTT
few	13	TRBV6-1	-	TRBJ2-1	CASSELVSNEQFF	TGTGCCAGCAGTGAACTAGTCTCCAATGAGCAGTTCTTC
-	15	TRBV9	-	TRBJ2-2	CASSVIATLAGELFF	TGTGCCAGCAGCGTAATCGCAACTTTAGCCGGGGAGCTGTTTTTT
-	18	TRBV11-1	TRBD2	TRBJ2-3	CAGSSGGAGGPPTDTQYF	TGTGCCGGCAGCTCCGGAGGAGCGGGAGGGCCTCCCACAGATACGCAGTATTTT
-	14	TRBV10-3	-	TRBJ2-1	CAISEASRQCEQFF	TGTGCCATCAGTGAGGCCAGTCGCCAATGTGAGCAGTTCTTC
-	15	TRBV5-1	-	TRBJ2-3	CASSPGRYGVRYAYF	TGCGCCAGCAGCCCCGGGCGGTATGGGGTTAGATACGCGTATTTT
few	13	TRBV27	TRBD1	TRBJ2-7	CASSSLNRGEQYF	TGTGCCAGCAGTTCTCTAAACAGGGGCGAGCAGTACTTC
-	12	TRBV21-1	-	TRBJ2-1	CASSGDRFEQFF	TGTGCCAGCAGCGGGGACAGGTTTGAGCAGTTCTTC
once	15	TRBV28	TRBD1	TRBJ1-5	CASSLGQGYRQPQHF	TGTGCCAGCAGTCTCGGACAGGGGTATCGTCAGCCCCAGCATTTT
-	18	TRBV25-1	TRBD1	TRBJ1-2	CAGSESGTGSRGDYGYTF	TGTGCCGGCAGTGAATCCGGGACAGGGAGCCGTGGAGACTATGGCTACACCTTC
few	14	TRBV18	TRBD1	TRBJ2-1	CASSPRQGGNEQFF	TGTGCCAGCTCACCCCGACAGGGGGGCAATGAGCAGTTCTTC
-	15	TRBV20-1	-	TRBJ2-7	CSARALSGATGEQYF	TGCAGTGCTAGGGCGTTGTCCGGGGCGACGGGCGAGCAGTACTTC
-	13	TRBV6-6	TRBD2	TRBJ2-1	CASSYGGRDEQFF	TGTGCCAGCAGTTACGGGGGGAGGGATGAGCAGTTCTTC
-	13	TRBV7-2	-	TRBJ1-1	CASSSWLGTEAFF	TGTGCCAGCAGCTCCTGGCTAGGGACTGAAGCTTTCTTT
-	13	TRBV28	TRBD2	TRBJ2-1	CASRLADYNEQFF	TGTGCCAGCAGGCTAGCGGACTACAATGAGCAGTTCTTC
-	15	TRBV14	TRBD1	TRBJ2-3	CASSQWTGGTDTQYF	TGTGCCAGCAGCCAATGGACAGGGGGCACAGATACGCAGTATTTT
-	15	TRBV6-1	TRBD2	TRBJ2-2	CASTPSGSPTGELFF	TGTGCCAGCACCCCCAGCGGGAGTCCCACCGGGGAGCTGTTTTTT
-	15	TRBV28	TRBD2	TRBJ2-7	CASSGTSGSPYEQYF	TGTGCCAGCTCCGGGACTAGCGGGAGCCCCTACGAGCAGTACTTC
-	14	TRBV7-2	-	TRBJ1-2	CASSLDWANYGCTF	TGTGCCAGCAGCTTAGATTGGGCGAACTATGGCTGCACCTTC
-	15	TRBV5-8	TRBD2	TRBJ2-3	CASSLRRTSGRYAYF	TGTGCCAGCAGCTTGCGTCGGACTAGCGGCAGATACGCGTATTTT